This T cell receptor (beta chain) emerged from a study of shared clonotypes between healthy human individuals. As for this clone: Its matching antigen is unknown.

Sequencing used immunoSEQ multiplex PCR; TCRdb keeps in-frame clones, though not all of them. The sample contains millions of clones, approximately 90% of which appear only once. General study points: With few donors, the genetic and exposure-history diversity represented was limited. Naive subsets, compared against memory subsets, generally had larger estimated richness values.

The sequenced sample consisted of naive CD4+ T cells sorted from blood. Subset specified: CD45RA+ positively selected. This clonotype was sampled from a young man in good health.

As DNA, the CDR3 is TGTGCCAGCAGCCCCCCGACAGGCTCCTCTGGCGGGGAGCTGTTTTTT. This translates into CASSPPTGSSGGELFF. This chain links TRBV28 with TRBJ2-2, with a tentative D call TRBD1 (6 bases). V was trimmed by 6 bases and J by 7 bases, leaving 21 bases between them. This CDR3 has 16 amino acids. CDR1 MDHEN and CDR2 SYDVKM come from the germline V gene.